The 30 T cell receptor beta chains given below trace back to one sample, sequenced in a study of human T cells and chemical hapten exposure. From the RACE reads, TCRdb called clonotypes with MiXCR, one entry per CDR3 protein. The sample has about 160,000 distinct CDR3 sequences; around a quarter are singletons. This sample's time point: patch test 3, about 24 weeks after DPC sensitization. The treatment denotes: therapeutic diphenylcyclopropenone sensitization with weekly scalp DPC. This material consisted of whole blood, taken in connection with sensitization to the hapten diphenylcyclopropenone (DPC). These receptors were collected from a woman in her late teens or twenties with alopecia areata. Some clones in this sample may be carry-over from other donors' samples.

This rearrangement joins TRBV7-2 to TRBJ2-7, with D unclear. CDR3 length equals 13 residues. V lost 3 bases and J 0 bases, leaving 6 bases between the germline ends. Per germline, CDR1 SGHTA and CDR2 FQGNSA. Here the CDR3 reads CASSLQFSYEQYF. The DNA of the CDR3 is TGTGCCAGCAGCTTGCAATTCTCCTACGAGCAGTACTTC.

This clonotype was counted at least ten times. The chain has TRBV3-1 and TRBJ2-1; TRBD2 aligns across 9 bases. Germline V gene lookup returns CDR1 LGHDT and CDR2 YNNKEL (reference sequence). The CDR3 is made up of 16 amino acids. J lost 4 bases, V lost 4 bases, and 8 bases had no gene match. The CDR3 reads CASSPTAGGLYNEQFF. In DNA, the CDR3 is TGTGCCAGCAGCCCGACAGCGGGGGGCTTATACAATGAGCAGTTCTTC.

V usage is TRBV10-1 and J usage is TRBJ2-7; 8 nucleotides agree with TRBD2. V lost 3 bases to trimming and J lost 3 bases; unmatched junction nucleotides: 1. This CDR3 is 13 amino acids long. Germline-derived CDR1 and CDR2 are WNHNN and SYGVQD (reference sequence). The CDR3 is CASSDGRVYEQYF. The CDR3 DNA sequence: TGCGCCAGCAGTGACGGGAGGGTCTACGAGCAGTACTTC.

This clonotype was found many times. The V call is TRBV7-3, the J call TRBJ2-3; D possibly corresponds to TRBD1 (6 bases). The CDR3 contains 15 residues. With 5 bases removed from V and 1 base from J, the gap between germline ends came to 13 bases. Germline lookup yields CDR1 SGHTA and CDR2 FQGTGA. CDR3 coding DNA: TGTGCCAGCAGCCACGACAGGACAGGCACAGATACGCAGTATTTT. This gives the protein CASSHDRTGTDTQYF.

The chain employs TRBV7-2 and TRBJ2-1, with 12 bases matching TRBD2. The J segment lost 4 bases and the V segment lost 5 bases, leaving 12 bases of the junction unmatched. CDR3 size: 18 residues. Germline V lookup: CDR1 SGHTA, CDR2 FQGNSA. CDR3: CASSIPSTSGSRYNEQFF. DNA of the CDR3: TGTGCCAGCAGCATACCTTCGACTAGCGGGAGTAGGTACAATGAGCAGTTCTTC. Complete variable domain (other parts from reference TRBV7-2 and TRBJ2-1): GAGVSQSPSNKVTEKGKDVELRCDPISGHTALYWYRQSLGQGLEFLIYFQGNSAPDKSGLPSDRFSAERTGGSVSTLTIQRTQQEDSAVYLCASSIPSTSGSRYNEQFFGPGTRLTVL.

The chain recombines TRBV2 with TRBJ2-1; D might be TRBD2 (5 bases). This CDR3 region has 12 residues. The germline gives CDR1 SNHLY, CDR2 FYNNEI. V lost 6 bases, J lost 15 bases, and 18 bases lay in between. CDR3 amino acids: CASRRTPPDPFF. The CDR3 DNA reads as TGTGCCAGCAGAAGGACTCCTCCCGACCCGTTCTTC.

This rearrangement joins TRBV7-2 to TRBJ2-3; D call uncertain. Per the germline V gene, CDR1 is SGHTA and CDR2 is FQGNSA. Trimming took off 0 bases at V and 1 base at J, with 8 bases between the two ends. The CDR3 is 15 residues long. Here the CDR3 reads CASSLARIGTDTQYF. CDR3 nucleotides: TGTGCCAGCAGCTTAGCACGAATAGGCACAGATACGCAGTATTTT.

J is TRBJ1-2 and V is TRBV5-1; D perhaps matches TRBD1 (5 bases). Germline V gene sequence: CDR1 SGHRS, CDR2 YFSETQ. There are 15 residues in the CDR3. Trimming shortened V by 0 bases and J by 0 bases, and 9 bases separated the two germline ends. The CDR3 protein is CASSLVGDANYGYTF. As DNA, the CDR3 is TGCGCCAGCAGCTTGGTTGGGGACGCTAACTATGGCTACACCTTC.

The chain joins TRBV4-3 to TRBJ1-4; D remains ambiguous. V shed 2 bases and J shed 5 bases, with 3 bases lying between them. The germline V gene has CDR1 LGHNA and CDR2 YSLEER. The CDR3 covers 12 residues. As DNA, the CDR3 is TGCGCCAGCAGCCAAACGAATGAAAAACTGTTTTTT. As protein: CASSQTNEKLFF.

This chain connects TRBV20-1 to TRBJ2-1, with 10 bases identical to TRBD2. V shed 7 bases, J shed 7 bases, and the junction held 13 bases outside the gene matches. The CDR3 sequence is 15 residues long. The germline CDR1 and CDR2 sequences are DFQATT and SNEGSKA (reference sequence). The CDR3 loop reads CSDFRTSGVQNEQFF. CDR3 bases: TGCAGTGATTTTCGGACTAGCGGCGTTCAAAATGAGCAGTTCTTC.

This clonotype was counted a few times. The chain links TRBV4-1 to TRBJ2-5, with 7 bases aligning to TRBD1. The CDR3 extends over 16 amino acids. V shed 3 bases and J 3 bases; nucleotides not matched to a gene: 10. Germline V gene lookup returns CDR1 MGHRA and CDR2 YSYEKL. The CDR3 loop reads CASSQSWTGPEETQYF. The CDR3 bases are TGCGCCAGCAGCCAGTCGTGGACAGGACCAGAAGAGACCCAGTACTTC.

This clonotype occurred a few times. V usage is TRBV6-5 and J usage is TRBJ2-7, with D possibly matching TRBD2 (6 bases). Trimming removed 5 bases from V and 2 bases from J, with 10 bases in between. Germline CDR1 and CDR2: MNHEY and SVGAGI. The CDR3 runs 13 residues. CDR3 sequence: CASSPQRAYEQYF. The CDR3 DNA reads as TGTGCCAGCAGTCCTCAGCGGGCCTACGAGCAGTACTTC.

This clonotype was seen more than once but under ten times. V is TRBV2 and J is TRBJ1-3, with TRBD1 as a possible D gene (5 bases). V shed 5 bases and J shed 0 bases, with 14 bases lying between them. Germline V CDR1 and CDR2: SNHLY, FYNNEI. The CDR3 sequence is 16 residues long. The CDR3 reads CASSPRGTLSGNTIYF. As DNA, the CDR3 is TGTGCCAGCAGTCCGAGGGGTACCCTCTCTGGAAACACCATATATTTT.

The genes are TRBV5-6 and TRBJ2-2; 9 bases map to TRBD2. This CDR3 comprises 14 residues. The germline V gene encodes CDR1 SGHDT and CDR2 YYEEEE. The trim removed 5 bases at V and 7 bases at J, leaving 6 bases unmatched. Written as DNA, the CDR3 is TGTGCCAGCAGGGGGACTAGCCCTGGCGGGGAGCTGTTTTTT. Protein product: CASRGTSPGGELFF. Complete variable domain (other parts from reference TRBV5-6 and TRBJ2-2): DAGVTQSPTHLIKTRGQQVTLRCSPKSGHDTVSWYQQALGQGPQFIFQYYEEEERQRGNFPDRFSGHQFPNYSSELNVNALLLGDSALYLCASRGTSPGGELFFGEGSRLTVL.

The chain carries TRBV4-2 and TRBJ2-7, with 9 positions matching TRBD1. The germline V gene has CDR1 LGHNA and CDR2 YNFKEQ. With 4 bases clipped from V and 6 bases from J, the junction kept 13 bases outside the gene matches. This CDR3 region has 16 residues. CDR3 in DNA: TGTGCCAGCAGCCCGACCCGGGGACAGGGACTCCCCGAGCAGTACTTC. Encoded protein: CASSPTRGQGLPEQYF.

The V call is TRBV4-1, the J call TRBJ1-2, with 10 bases that match TRBD1. The CDR3 length is 16 residues. V was pared by 1 base and J by 6 bases, with 8 bases of the junction left unmatched. The germline V gene has CDR1 MGHRA and CDR2 YSYEKL. This chain's CDR3 is CASSQGLDRGIDGYTF. The CDR3 region has the DNA TGCGCCAGCAGCCAAGGTTTGGACAGGGGGATCGATGGCTACACCTTC.

This clonotype appeared a few times. V usage is TRBV29-1 and J usage is TRBJ2-1; TRBD1 might be the D (5 bases). There are 13 residues in the CDR3. The V end lost 3 bases, the J end lost 2 bases, and 8 bases lay between the germline ends. Germline lookup yields CDR1 SQVTM and CDR2 ANQGSEA. Written as DNA, the CDR3 is TGCAGCGTTGACAGGGAACCCTACAATGAGCAGTTCTTC. Protein: CSVDREPYNEQFF.

CDR3 bases: TGTGCCAGCAGCTTCCTCCTAGCGGGAGGAGATACGCAGTATTTT. This codes for CASSFLLAGGDTQYF. The chain carries TRBV7-2 and TRBJ2-3; 11 nucleotides match TRBD2. The V and J ends lost 3 bases and 5 bases, in that order; junction bases with no gene match: 4. Germline lookup yields CDR1 SGHTA and CDR2 FQGNSA. The CDR3 spans 15 residues.

This clonotype was found a few times. The rearrangement joins TRBV7-9 to TRBJ1-5, with D perhaps matching TRBD1 (5 bases). In germline, CDR1 is SEHNR, CDR2 FQNEAQ (reference sequence). V shed 6 bases and J shed 8 bases, with 14 bases lying between them. The CDR3 is 13 amino acids. The CDR3 spells CASRTTASEPQHF. CDR3 in DNA: TGTGCCAGCAGAACGACAGCTTCTGAGCCCCAGCATTTT.

This clonotype was counted at least ten times. The chain uses TRBV5-1 and TRBJ2-3; 11 nucleotides agree with TRBD2. Germline assignment: CDR1 SGHRS and CDR2 YFSETQ. Losses at the gene ends were 2 bases for V and 2 bases for J; bases not matched to a gene: 7. CDR3 size: 17 residues. In nucleotides, the CDR3 is TGCGCCAGCAGCTTCTCTATAGCGGGGGGGACCACAGATACGCAGTATTTT. It translates to CASSFSIAGGTTDTQYF.

The genes are TRBV25-1 and TRBJ1-1; D unclear. CDR1 MGHDK and CDR2 SYGVNS come from the germline V gene. The V end was cut by 6 bases, the J end by 0 bases, with 11 bases between. CDR3 length: 14 amino acids. The CDR3 sequence: CASSASVMNTEAFF. In DNA, the CDR3 is TGTGCCAGCAGCGCAAGTGTTATGAACACTGAAGCTTTCTTT.

V gene TRBV2 combines with J gene TRBJ1-1; 7 bases are shared with TRBD1. With V trimmed by 0 bases and J by 2 bases, 6 bases remained unmatched. This CDR3 is 16 amino acids long. CDR1 and CDR2 from the germline V gene are SNHLY and FYNNEI. The chain's CDR3 is CASSEAGRDSNTEAFF. CDR3 sequence (DNA): TGTGCCAGCAGTGAAGCAGGTAGGGACAGCAACACTGAAGCTTTCTTT.

Comment on this clonotype: A much larger clone is a single base away; this may be a read error. As DNA, the CDR3 is TGTGCCAGCAGCCCCAAGAAGAATGAGGAGTTCTTC. It yields the protein CASSPKKNEEFF. The chain is built from TRBV7-2 and TRBJ2-1; D uncertain. Per germline, CDR1 SGHTA and CDR2 FQGNSA. This CDR3 comprises 12 residues.

The chain carries TRBV29-1 and TRBJ1-2, with 7 nucleotides matching TRBD1. The germline V gene encodes CDR1 SQVTM and CDR2 ANQGSEA. J lost 8 bases, V lost 0 bases, and 6 bases had no gene match. The CDR3 length is 13 residues. This CDR3 is CSVEDSGGGGYTF. CDR3 sequence (DNA): TGCAGCGTTGAAGATTCAGGGGGGGGCGGCTACACCTTC.

The chain is built from TRBV4-3 and TRBJ2-3; a weak D match, TRBD1 (6 bases). V shed 0 bases and J shed 4 bases, with 8 bases lying between them. Germline loops: CDR1 LGHNA, CDR2 YSLEER. The CDR3 runs to 14 residues. CDR3 amino acids: CASSQDAGADTQYF. The CDR3, as DNA: TGCGCCAGCAGCCAAGATGCAGGGGCAGATACGCAGTATTTT.

The rearrangement joins TRBV29-1 to TRBJ1-2; D gene ambiguous. The germline V gene has CDR1 SQVTM and CDR2 ANQGSEA. Between the trimmed V and J ends, which lost 3 bases and 8 bases, there was a span of 16 bases. The CDR3 extends over 13 amino acids. The CDR3 spells CSVDPPYGRGYTF. The DNA of the CDR3 is TGCAGCGTTGATCCGCCGTACGGGCGGGGCTACACCTTC. The full variable domain, completed using reference TRBV29-1 and TRBJ1-2, is SAVISQKPSRDICQRGTSLTIQCQVDSQVTMMFWYRQQPGQSLTLIATANQGSEATYESGFVIDKFPISRPNLTFSTLTVSNMSPEDSSIYLCSVDPPYGRGYTFGSGTRLTVV.

This clonotype occurred a few times. This sequence joins TRBV28 and TRBJ2-6; no reliable D call. CDR1 MDHEN and CDR2 SYDVKM come from the germline V gene. The ends were cut back, 4 bases at V and 3 bases at J, with 10 bases in the middle. This CDR3 region has 15 residues. CDR3 nucleotide sequence: TGTGCCAGCAGTTCACCCGGAGTTGGGGCCAACGTCCTGACTTTC. It translates to CASSSPGVGANVLTF.

This sequence joins TRBV5-1 and TRBJ1-1; a weak D match, TRBD1 (5 bases). The germline V and J ends were trimmed by 0 bases and 0 bases, with 15 bases remaining between them. CDR1 and CDR2 (germline): SGHRS, YFSETQ. This CDR3 comprises 17 residues. The CDR3 bases are TGCGCCAGCAGCTTGGAGGGATGGGGCAGCATGAACACTGAAGCTTTCTTT. Protein sequence: CASSLEGWGSMNTEAFF.

The chain carries TRBV4-2 and TRBJ1-2, with a tentative D call TRBD1 (6 bases). The CDR3 is made up of 18 amino acids. Germline CDR1 LGHNA, CDR2 YNFKEQ. V was clipped by 4 bases and J by 8 bases, with 29 bases between them. Here the CDR3 DNA reads TGTGCCAGCAGCCCTCAACCAGGACAGCCCAACACGGGAGAGGGCTACACCTTC. Amino acids: CASSPQPGQPNTGEGYTF.

In its sample, this clonotype was seen a few times. J is TRBJ1-1 and V is TRBV7-2; 8 nucleotides match TRBD1. The CDR3 extends over 16 amino acids. Losses at the gene ends were 7 bases for V and 10 bases for J; bases not matched to a gene: 20. Germline V gene sequence: CDR1 SGHTA, CDR2 FQGNSA. CDR3 nucleotide sequence: TGTGCCAGCATCTCCGTTGAAAGGACAGGGCCTCGAGGAGCTTTCTTT. Protein product: CASISVERTGPRGAFF.